This TCR beta chain came from a study of blood T cell repertoires in COVID-19. V was shortened by 5 bases and J by 1 base, with 13 bases between the two germline ends. Looked up from germline, CDR1 is MNHEY and CDR2 is SVGAGI. The CDR3 sequence is 15 residues long. Measured with immunoSEQ multiplex PCR; TCRdb has only the in-frame clones, and not every one. The sample lists about 150,000 clones, approximately 80% occurring once. The TCR was taken from a human donor in a cohort sampled during active COVID-19. The chain combines TRBV6-5 with TRBJ2-3, with a weak D call TRBD1 (7 bases). Sequenced sample: peripheral blood. The CDR3, as DNA: TGTGCCAGCAGTCTGGACAGGAGGGGCACAGATACGCAGTATTTT. It specifies CASSLDRRGTDTQYF.